The rows below give T cell receptor beta chains drawn from one sample of a study of lymphopenia after photon versus proton radiotherapy. Using immunoSEQ multiplex PCR, the repertoire was profiled, and TCRdb retains in-frame clones only, with some absent. The sample contains fewer than 30,000 clones, more than 75% of which appear only once. Specimen: peripheral blood, collected from a patient treated with photon-based radiotherapy. The receptors were gathered from a woman between 45 and 60 years old with cholangiocarcinoma. The CDR3 runs from the conserved cysteine through the conserved F or W. D genes are given only for firm matches. Rows may omit the clone size; those that give it use once, few, many or a size class.

v_gene,d_gene,j_gene,abundance,CDR3nt,CDR3aa
TRBV5-1,NA,TRBJ2-7,NA,TGCGCCAGCAGCCCCGCAAAGGGTGGGCAGTACTTC,CASSPAKGGQYF
TRBV19,TRBD1,TRBJ1-4,NA,TGTGCCAGTAGTATGAGACAGGGTTTGGAGGAAAAACTGTTTTTT,CASSMRQGLEEKLFF
TRBV7-2,NA,TRBJ2-5,NA,TGTGCCAGCAGCTTAGAGTCTTGGTTAAGGGGGGGCCAAGAGACCCAGTACTTC,CASSLESWLRGGQETQYF
TRBV5-1,NA,TRBJ2-3,NA,TGCGCCAGCAGCTGGGGGGCCGACAGCACAGATACGCAGTATTTT,CASSWGADSTDTQYF
TRBV28,TRBD1,TRBJ1-1,NA,TGTGCCAGCAGTCCAGGGGGGATGAACACTGAAGCTTTCTTT,CASSPGGMNTEAFF
TRBV4-3,NA,TRBJ1-1,NA,TGCGCCAGCAGCCAACCCTCCGCGGGGAGGGTGGACACTGAAGCTTTCTTT,CASSQPSAGRVDTEAFF
TRBV6-5,NA,TRBJ2-7,NA,TGTGCCAGCAGTTACTCGAAAGCAGGGAGACACGAGCAGTACTTC,CASSYSKAGRHEQYF
TRBV10-3,TRBD2,TRBJ2-1,NA,TGTGCCATCAGTGGGGAATCTAGCGGGGGGAATGAGCAGTTCTTC,CAISGESSGGNEQFF
TRBV7-9,NA,TRBJ1-2,NA,TGTGCCAGCAGCTTATTACAGGGTGAAGATGGCTACACCTTC,CASSLLQGEDGYTF
TRBV27,NA,TRBJ1-2,NA,TGTGCCAGCTCCCCGGGCCTCTATGGCTACACCTTC,CASSPGLYGYTF
TRBV4-1,NA,TRBJ1-4,NA,TGCGCCAGCAGCCAGGAACAGTTAGGGGCACTGTTTTTT,CASSQEQLGALFF
TRBV5-1,NA,TRBJ2-7,few,TGCGCCAGCAGCTTGGGAGGGGACATGGTAGACGAGCAGTACTTC,CASSLGGDMVDEQYF
TRBV5-1,TRBD2,TRBJ2-5,NA,TGCGCCAGCAGCCCAAGGACTAGCGCCCAAGAGACCCAGTACTTC,CASSPRTSAQETQYF
TRBV15,NA,TRBJ2-2,NA,TGTGCCACCAGCAGAGATTGGGACAACCTGAACACCGGGGAGCTGTTTTTT,CATSRDWDNLNTGELFF
TRBV27,NA,TRBJ1-1,NA,TGTGCCAGCAGTTCTAAGGGGAAGAACACTGAAGCTTTCTTT,CASSSKGKNTEAFF
TRBV29-1,TRBD1,TRBJ1-2,NA,TGCAGCGCCCGGCCGGGGACAGACTATGGCTACACCTTC,CSARPGTDYGYTF
TRBV10-3,TRBD1,TRBJ2-7,NA,TGTGCCATCAGTGATGGACAGGGAACCTACGAGCAGTACTTC,CAISDGQGTYEQYF
TRBV2,NA,TRBJ1-1,NA,TGTGCCAGCAGCACACATGAGGGGGTCACTGAAGCTTTCTTT,CASSTHEGVTEAFF
TRBV5-5,TRBD1,TRBJ2-7,NA,TGTGCCAGCAGCACCCGGGACAGTCACTACGAGCAGTACTTC,CASSTRDSHYEQYF
TRBV27,TRBD2,TRBJ2-1,NA,TGTGCCAGCACCGGACTAGCGGGGGGACACTCCTACAATGAGCAGTTCTTC,CASTGLAGGHSYNEQFF
TRBV5-6,NA,TRBJ2-3,NA,TGTGCCAGCAGCGTGTGGGCCCCAGATACGCAGTATTTT,CASSVWAPDTQYF
TRBV7-8,TRBD1,TRBJ1-4,once,TGTGCCAGCAGCTTAGCAGGACAGGGGGATGAAAAACTGTTTTTT,CASSLAGQGDEKLFF
TRBV19,NA,TRBJ1-5,NA,TGTGCCAGTAGCCTGGGGGACCCAGGCCGCAATCAGCCCCAGCATTTT,CASSLGDPGRNQPQHF
TRBV28,TRBD1,TRBJ1-2,NA,TGTGCCAGCAGTCCCGGGACAGTTCCTTCCTATGGCTACACCTTC,CASSPGTVPSYGYTF
TRBV5-1,TRBD1,TRBJ1-1,once,TGCGCCAGCAGCTTTGTTCCGGGACAGGCGACTGAAGCTTTCTTT,CASSFVPGQATEAFF